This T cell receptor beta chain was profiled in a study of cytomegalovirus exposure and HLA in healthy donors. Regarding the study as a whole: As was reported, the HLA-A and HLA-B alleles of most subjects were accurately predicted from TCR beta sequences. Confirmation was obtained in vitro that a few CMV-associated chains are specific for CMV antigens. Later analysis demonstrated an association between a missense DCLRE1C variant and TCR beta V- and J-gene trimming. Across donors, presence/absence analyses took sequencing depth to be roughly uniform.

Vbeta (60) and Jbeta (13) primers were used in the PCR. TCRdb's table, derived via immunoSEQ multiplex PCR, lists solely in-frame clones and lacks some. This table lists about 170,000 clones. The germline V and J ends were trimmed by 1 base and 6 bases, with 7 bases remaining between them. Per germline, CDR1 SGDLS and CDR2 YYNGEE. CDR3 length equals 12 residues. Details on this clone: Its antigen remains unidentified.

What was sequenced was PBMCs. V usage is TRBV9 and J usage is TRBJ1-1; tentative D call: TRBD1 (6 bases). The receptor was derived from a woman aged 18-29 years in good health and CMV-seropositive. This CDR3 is CASSVQGSEAFF. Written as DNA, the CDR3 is TGTGCCAGCAGCGTACAGGGGTCTGAAGCTTTCTTT. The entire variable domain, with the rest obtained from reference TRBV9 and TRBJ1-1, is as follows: DSGVTQTPKHLITATGQRVTLRCSPRSGDLSVYWYQQSLDQGLQFLIQYYNGEERAKGNILERFSAQQFPDLHSELNLSSLELGDSALYFCASSVQGSEAFFGQGTRLTVV.